This T cell receptor beta chain is from a study of T cells after yellow fever vaccination. Study at large: For low cell numbers, libraries were made with SMART-Seq v4 Ultra Low Input.

For this clonotype: The antigen remains undetermined.

General observations from the study: Among primary-vaccination clones, most reappeared after the booster, at roughly 95% for CD4 and 85% to 90% for CD8.

Germline-derived CDR1 and CDR2 are ENHRY and SYGVKD. The CDR3 sequence is 14 residues long. V lost 5 bases to trimming and J lost 5 bases, with 13 bases between them. Researchers made TCR cDNA using 5'RACE template switching, and this step added a universal primer site and UMIs. TCRdb re-called the 5' RACE reads through MiXCR, storing one row per CDR3 protein. The data hold 510,000 or so distinct CDR3 sequences, with 15% to 20% observed a single time. This material consisted of PBMCs, taken 15 days after the yellow fever booster vaccination. The receptor was derived from a man between 25 and 39 years old who received the YFV17D yellow fever vaccine. The chain has TRBV10-3 and TRBJ2-1; no reliable D call. The CDR3 is CAISRAKMDNEQFF. The CDR3 coding sequence is TGTGCCATCAGTAGGGCTAAGATGGACAATGAGCAGTTCTTC.